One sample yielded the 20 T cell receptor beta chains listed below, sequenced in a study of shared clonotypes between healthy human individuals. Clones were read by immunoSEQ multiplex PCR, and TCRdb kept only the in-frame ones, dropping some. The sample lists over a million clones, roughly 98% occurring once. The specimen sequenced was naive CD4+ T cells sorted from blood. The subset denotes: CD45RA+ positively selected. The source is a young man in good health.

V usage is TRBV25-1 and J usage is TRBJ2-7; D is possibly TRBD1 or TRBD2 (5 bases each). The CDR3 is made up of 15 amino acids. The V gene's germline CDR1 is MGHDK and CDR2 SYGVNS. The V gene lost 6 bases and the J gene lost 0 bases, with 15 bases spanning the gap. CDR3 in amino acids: CASSAPGPSSYEQYF. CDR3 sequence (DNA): TGTGCCAGCAGCGCACCGGGGCCGAGCTCCTACGAGCAGTACTTC.

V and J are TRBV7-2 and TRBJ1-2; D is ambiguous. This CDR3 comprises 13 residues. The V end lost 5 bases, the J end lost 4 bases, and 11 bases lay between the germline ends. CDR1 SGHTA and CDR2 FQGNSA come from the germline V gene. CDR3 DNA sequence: TGTGCCAGCAGCGTTTCGCGTTTCTATGGCTACACCTTC. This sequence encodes CASSVSRFYGYTF.

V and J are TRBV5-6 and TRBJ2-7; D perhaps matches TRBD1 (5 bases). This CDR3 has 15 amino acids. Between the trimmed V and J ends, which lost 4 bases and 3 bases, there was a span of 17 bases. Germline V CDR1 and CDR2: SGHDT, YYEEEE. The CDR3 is CASSPTKDIYYEQYF. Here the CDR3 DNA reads TGTGCCAGCAGCCCTACTAAGGACATTTACTACGAGCAGTACTTC.

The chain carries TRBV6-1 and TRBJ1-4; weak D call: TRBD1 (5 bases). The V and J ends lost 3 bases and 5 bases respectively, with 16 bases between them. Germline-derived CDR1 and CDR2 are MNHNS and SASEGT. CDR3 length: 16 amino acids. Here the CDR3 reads CASSDVRKEGNEKLFF. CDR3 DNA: TGTGCCAGCAGTGACGTTAGGAAAGAGGGGAATGAAAAACTGTTTTTT.

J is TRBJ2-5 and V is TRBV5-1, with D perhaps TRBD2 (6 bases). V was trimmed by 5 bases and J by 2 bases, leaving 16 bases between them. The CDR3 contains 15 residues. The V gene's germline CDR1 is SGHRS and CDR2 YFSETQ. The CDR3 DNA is TGCGCCAGCAGTTATGGGACTCCTTTACAAGAGACCCAGTACTTC. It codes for CASSYGTPLQETQYF.

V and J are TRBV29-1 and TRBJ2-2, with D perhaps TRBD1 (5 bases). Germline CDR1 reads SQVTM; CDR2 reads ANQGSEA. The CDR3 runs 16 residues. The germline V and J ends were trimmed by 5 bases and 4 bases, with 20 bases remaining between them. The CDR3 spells CSVMAGLLGFTGELFF. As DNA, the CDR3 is TGCAGCGTTATGGCAGGGTTATTAGGGTTCACCGGGGAGCTGTTTTTT.

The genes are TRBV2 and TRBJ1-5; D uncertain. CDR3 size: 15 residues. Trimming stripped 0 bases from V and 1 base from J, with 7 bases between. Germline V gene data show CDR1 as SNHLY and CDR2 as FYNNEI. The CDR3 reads CASSEADVSNQPQHF. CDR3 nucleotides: TGTGCCAGCAGTGAAGCGGACGTGAGCAATCAGCCCCAGCATTTT.

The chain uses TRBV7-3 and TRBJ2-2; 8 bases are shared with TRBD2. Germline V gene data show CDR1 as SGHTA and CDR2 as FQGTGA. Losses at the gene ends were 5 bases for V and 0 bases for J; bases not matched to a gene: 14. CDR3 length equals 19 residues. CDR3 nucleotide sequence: TGTGCCAGCAGCCCTGGGATAGCGGGATGGCACGCGAACACCGGGGAGCTGTTTTTT. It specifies CASSPGIAGWHANTGELFF.

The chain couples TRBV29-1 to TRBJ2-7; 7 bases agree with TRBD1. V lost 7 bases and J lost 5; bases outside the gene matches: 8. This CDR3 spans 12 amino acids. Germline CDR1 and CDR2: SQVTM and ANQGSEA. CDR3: CSATQGSNEQYF. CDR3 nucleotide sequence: TGCAGCGCTACACAGGGGTCCAACGAGCAGTACTTC.

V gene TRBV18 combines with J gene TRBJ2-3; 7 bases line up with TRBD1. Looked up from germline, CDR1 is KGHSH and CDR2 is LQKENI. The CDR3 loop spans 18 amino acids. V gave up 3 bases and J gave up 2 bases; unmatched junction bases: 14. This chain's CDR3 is CASSPFTGAAQLTDTQYF. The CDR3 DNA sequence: TGTGCCAGCTCACCGTTTACAGGGGCCGCTCAACTCACAGATACGCAGTATTTT.

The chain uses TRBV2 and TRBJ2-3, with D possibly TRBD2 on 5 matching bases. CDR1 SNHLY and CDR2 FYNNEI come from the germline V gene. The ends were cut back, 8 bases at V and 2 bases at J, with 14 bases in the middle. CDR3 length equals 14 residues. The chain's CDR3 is CASQRNSYTDTQYF. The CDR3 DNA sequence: TGTGCCAGCCAGCGGAACAGCTACACAGATACGCAGTATTTT.

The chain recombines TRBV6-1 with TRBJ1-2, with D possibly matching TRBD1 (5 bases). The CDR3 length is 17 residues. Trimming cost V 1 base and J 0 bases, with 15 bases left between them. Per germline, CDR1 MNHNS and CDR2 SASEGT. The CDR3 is CASSEVARGWANYGYTF. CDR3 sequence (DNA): TGTGCCAGCAGTGAAGTGGCCCGGGGGTGGGCTAACTATGGCTACACCTTC.

Here the CDR3 reads CASSGPAVGSRSYNEQFF. The CDR3 bases are TGTGCCAGCAGCGGACCCGCCGTAGGGAGTCGGTCCTACAATGAGCAGTTCTTC. The V call is TRBV9, the J call TRBJ2-1, with D possibly being TRBD2 (5 bases). The CDR3 is 18 amino acids. Germline V CDR1 and CDR2: SGDLS, YYNGEE. Trimming left V 3 bases short and J 1 base short, with 20 bases between.

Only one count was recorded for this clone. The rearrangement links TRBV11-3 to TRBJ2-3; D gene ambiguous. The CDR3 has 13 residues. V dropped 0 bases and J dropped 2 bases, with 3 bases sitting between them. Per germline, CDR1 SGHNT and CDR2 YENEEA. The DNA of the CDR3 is TGTGCCAGCAGCTTAGAATACACAGATACGCAGTATTTT. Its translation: CASSLEYTDTQYF.

CDR3 amino acids: CASSPTSGIQETQYF. CDR3 nucleotide sequence: TGCGCCAGCAGTCCGACTAGCGGAATTCAAGAGACCCAGTACTTC. The chain employs TRBV10-1 and TRBJ2-5; TRBD2 matches 9 bases. This CDR3 has 15 amino acids. Unmatched junction bases numbered 6, after V lost 5 bases and J lost 2 bases. Germline CDR1 reads WNHNN; CDR2 reads SYGVQD (reference sequence).

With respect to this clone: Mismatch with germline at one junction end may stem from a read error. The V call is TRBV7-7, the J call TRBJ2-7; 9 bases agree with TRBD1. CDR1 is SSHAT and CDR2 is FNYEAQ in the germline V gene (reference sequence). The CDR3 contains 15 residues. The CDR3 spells CASSLGTGMSYEQYF. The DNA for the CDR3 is TGTGCTAGCAGCTTAGGGACAGGGATGTCCTACGAGCAGTACTTC.

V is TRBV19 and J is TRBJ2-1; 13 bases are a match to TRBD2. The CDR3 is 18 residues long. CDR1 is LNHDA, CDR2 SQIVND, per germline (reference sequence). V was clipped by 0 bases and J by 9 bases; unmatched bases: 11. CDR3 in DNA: TGTGCCAGTAGTATAGATCGACTAGCGGGAGGCAATGGTGGTGAGCAGTTCTTC. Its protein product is CASSIDRLAGGNGGEQFF. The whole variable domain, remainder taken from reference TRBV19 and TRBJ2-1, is DGGITQSPKYLFRKEGQNVTLSCEQNLNHDAMYWYRQDPGQGLRLIYYSQIVNDFQKGDIAEGYSVSREKKESFPLTVTSAQKNPTAFYLCASSIDRLAGGNGGEQFFGPGTRLTVL.

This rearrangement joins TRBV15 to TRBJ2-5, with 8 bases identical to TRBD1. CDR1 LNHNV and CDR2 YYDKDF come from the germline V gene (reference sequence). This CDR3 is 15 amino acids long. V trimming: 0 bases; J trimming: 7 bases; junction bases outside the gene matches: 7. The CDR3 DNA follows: TGTGCCACCAGCAGAGACAGGGGGCAGATTGGGACCCAGTACTTC. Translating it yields CATSRDRGQIGTQYF.

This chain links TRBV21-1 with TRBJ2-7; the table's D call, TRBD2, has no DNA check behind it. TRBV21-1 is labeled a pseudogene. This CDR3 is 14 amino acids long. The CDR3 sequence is CASSRGREDGEQYF. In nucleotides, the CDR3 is TGTGCCAGCAGCAGAGGCCGGGAAGACGGCGAGCAGTACTTC.

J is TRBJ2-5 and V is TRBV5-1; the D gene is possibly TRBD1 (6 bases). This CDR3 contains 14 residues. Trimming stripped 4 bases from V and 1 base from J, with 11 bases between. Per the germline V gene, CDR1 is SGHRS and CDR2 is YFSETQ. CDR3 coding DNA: TGCGCCAGCAGCCCGTCGGACAGCCAAGAGACCCAGTACTTC. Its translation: CASSPSDSQETQYF. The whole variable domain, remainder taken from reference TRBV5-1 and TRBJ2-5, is KAGVTQTPRYLIKTRGQQVTLSCSPISGHRSVSWYQQTPGQGLQFLFEYFSETQRNKGNFPGRFSGRQFSNSRSEMNVSTLELGDSALYLCASSPSDSQETQYFGPGTRLLVL.